This TCR beta chain was retrieved from a study of T cell repertoires in cytomegalovirus infection. Study details: Indications came from public TCR beta signatures; they pointed to CMV infection and to a matching HLA type. The study's findings and limits: Totalled public TCR beta family frequency picked out people who carried CMV plus the relevant HLA. Dominating the ex vivo response were TCR beta clonotypes that were CMV-specific and HLA-C-restricted.

As concerns this clonotype: The antigen is unknown. A single base separates this from a much larger clone, so it may be a read error.

Germline V gene data show CDR1 as SGHTA and CDR2 as FQGNSA. The CDR3 has 16 amino acids. One entry per CDR3 protein results from TCRdb running MiXCR on the reads. The sample consists of roughly 720,000 distinct CDR3 sequences, under 40% of them appearing once. This TCR derives from a human donor in good health (CMV status not recorded). Some clones in this sample may be carry-over from other donors' samples. This chain links TRBV7-2 with TRBJ2-6; a weak D match, TRBD1 (5 bases). Sequencing input: PBMCs. The CDR3 DNA sequence: TGTGCCAGCAGCTTAGCCGGTCCCGCTGGGGCCAACGACCTGACTTTC. Residues: CASSLAGPAGANDLTF.